The T cell receptor beta chain described here comes from a study of blood T cell repertoires in COVID-19. Study summary: Researchers got acute and convalescent COVID-19 samples from the United States, Italy and Spain. The cDNA or gDNA used as material had been derived from T cells, B-cell-depleted T cells, or PBMCs.

Per the original data handling: Reference gene primer amplification gave estimated nucleated cell counts. Generated by immunoSEQ multiplex PCR, the TCRdb table keeps only in-frame clones and is missing some. V, J and clone size are those of that table, while D and trimming were read from the DNA. Of 90,000 to 140,000 clones in the sample, 85% were seen once. The TCR was taken from a man aged 50 to 59 with acute or convalescent COVID-19. Sequenced input: peripheral blood.

The CDR3 sequence: CASSLEGAGMRGYTF. The CDR3 DNA follows: TGTGCCAGCAGCTTAGAGGGGGCGGGCATGCGTGGCTACACCTTC. The chain links TRBV7-8 to TRBJ1-2; the match to TRBD1 covers 7 bases. Germline CDR1 reads SGHVS; CDR2 reads FQNEAQ. V was pared by 1 base and J by 7 bases, with 9 bases of the junction left unmatched. The CDR3 has 15 residues.